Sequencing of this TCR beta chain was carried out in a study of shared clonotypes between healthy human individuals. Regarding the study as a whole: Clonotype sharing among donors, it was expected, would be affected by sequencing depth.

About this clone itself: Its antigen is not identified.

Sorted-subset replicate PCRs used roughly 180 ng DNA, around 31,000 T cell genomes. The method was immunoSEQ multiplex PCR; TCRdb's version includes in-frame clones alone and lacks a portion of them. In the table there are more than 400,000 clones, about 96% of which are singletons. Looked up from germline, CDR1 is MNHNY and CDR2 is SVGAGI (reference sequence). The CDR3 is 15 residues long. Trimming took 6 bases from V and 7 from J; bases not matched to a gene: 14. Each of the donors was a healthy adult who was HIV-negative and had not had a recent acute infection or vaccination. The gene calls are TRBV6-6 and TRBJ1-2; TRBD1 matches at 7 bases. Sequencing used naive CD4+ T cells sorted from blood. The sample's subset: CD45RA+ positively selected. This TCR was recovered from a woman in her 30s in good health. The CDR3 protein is CASRRQGEVTVGYTF. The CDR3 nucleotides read TGTGCCAGCAGACGACAGGGTGAGGTAACGGTTGGCTACACCTTC.